This TCR beta chain was recorded in a study of T cell responses to AZD1222 COVID-19 vaccine. This CDR3 has 15 amino acids. Germline loops: CDR1 SGHVS, CDR2 FQNEAQ. Trimming pared 1 base from V and 1 base from J, leaving 7 bases between. The table came from immunoSEQ multiplex PCR; TCRdb's copy has only in-frame clones and leaves some out. The profile shows 100,000 to 120,000 clones, about 85% of them singletons. The genes are TRBV7-8 and TRBJ2-2, with D perhaps TRBD1 or TRBD2 (5 bases each). The sample was peripheral blood, taken on day 0 of AZD1222 vaccination. The TCR originated in an adult in good health. The CDR3 coding sequence is TGTGCCAGCAGCTTAGGGGGGAGGAACACCGGGGAGCTGTTTTTT. This codes for CASSLGGRNTGELFF.